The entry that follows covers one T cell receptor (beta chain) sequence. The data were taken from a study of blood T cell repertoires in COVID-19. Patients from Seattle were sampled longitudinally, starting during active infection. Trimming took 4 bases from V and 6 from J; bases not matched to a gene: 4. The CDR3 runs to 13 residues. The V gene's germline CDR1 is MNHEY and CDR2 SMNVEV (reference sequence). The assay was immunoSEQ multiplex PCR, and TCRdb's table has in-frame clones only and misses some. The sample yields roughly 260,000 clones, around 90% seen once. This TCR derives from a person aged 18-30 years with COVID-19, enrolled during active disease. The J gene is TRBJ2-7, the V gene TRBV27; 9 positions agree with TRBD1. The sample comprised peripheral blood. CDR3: CASSWDRVGEQYF. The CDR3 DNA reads TGTGCCAGCAGTTGGGACAGGGTCGGCGAGCAGTACTTC.